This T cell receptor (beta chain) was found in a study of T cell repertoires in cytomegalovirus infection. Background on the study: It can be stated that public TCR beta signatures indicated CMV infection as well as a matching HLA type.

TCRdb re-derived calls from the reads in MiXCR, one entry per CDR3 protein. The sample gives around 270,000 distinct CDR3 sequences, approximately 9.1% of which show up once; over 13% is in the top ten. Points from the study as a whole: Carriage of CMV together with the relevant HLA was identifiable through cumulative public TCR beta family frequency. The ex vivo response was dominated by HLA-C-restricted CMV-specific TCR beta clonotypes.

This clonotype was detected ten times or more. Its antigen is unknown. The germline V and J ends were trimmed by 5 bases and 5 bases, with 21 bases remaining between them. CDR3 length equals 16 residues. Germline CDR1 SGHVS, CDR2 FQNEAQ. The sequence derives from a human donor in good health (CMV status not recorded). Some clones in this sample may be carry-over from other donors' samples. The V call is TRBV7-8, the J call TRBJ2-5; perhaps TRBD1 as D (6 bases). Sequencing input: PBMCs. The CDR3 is CASSPSGARGRETQYF. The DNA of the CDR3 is TGTGCCAGCAGCCCTAGTGGTGCCAGGGGTAGGGAGACCCAGTACTTC.